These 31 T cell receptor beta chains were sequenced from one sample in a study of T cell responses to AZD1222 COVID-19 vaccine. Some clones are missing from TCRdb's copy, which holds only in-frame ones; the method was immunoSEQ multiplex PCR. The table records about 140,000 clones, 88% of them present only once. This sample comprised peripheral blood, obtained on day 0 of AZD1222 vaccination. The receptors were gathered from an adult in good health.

CDR3: CASSLRRDRINEKLFF. CDR3 DNA sequence: TGTGCCAGCAGCTTACGGAGAGACAGGATTAATGAAAAACTGTTTTTT. The chain is built from TRBV7-8 and TRBJ1-4; D possibly corresponds to TRBD1 (6 bases). The CDR3 is 16 residues long. Germline lookup yields CDR1 SGHVS and CDR2 FQNEAQ. V lost 2 bases, J lost 4 bases, and 14 bases lay in between. Based on the CDR3 plus reference TRBV7-8 and TRBJ1-4, the full variable domain is GAGVSQSPRYKVAKRGQDVALRCDPISGHVSLFWYQQALGQGPEFLTYFQNEAQLDKSGLPSDRFFAERPEGSVSTLKIQRTQQEDSAVYLCASSLRRDRINEKLFFGSGTQLSVL.

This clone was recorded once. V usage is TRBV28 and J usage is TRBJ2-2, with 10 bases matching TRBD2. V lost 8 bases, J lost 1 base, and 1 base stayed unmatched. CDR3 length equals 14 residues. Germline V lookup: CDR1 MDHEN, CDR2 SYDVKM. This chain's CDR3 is CASLAGENTGELFF. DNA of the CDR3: TGTGCCAGCCTAGCGGGAGAGAACACCGGGGAGCTGTTTTTT.

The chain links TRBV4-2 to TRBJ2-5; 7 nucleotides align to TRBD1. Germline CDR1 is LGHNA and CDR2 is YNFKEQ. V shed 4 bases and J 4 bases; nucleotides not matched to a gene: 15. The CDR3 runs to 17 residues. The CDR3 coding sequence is TGTGCCAGCAGCCCTACCGTGGGCAGGGGGTGGGGAGAGACCCAGTACTTC. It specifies CASSPTVGRGWGETQYF.

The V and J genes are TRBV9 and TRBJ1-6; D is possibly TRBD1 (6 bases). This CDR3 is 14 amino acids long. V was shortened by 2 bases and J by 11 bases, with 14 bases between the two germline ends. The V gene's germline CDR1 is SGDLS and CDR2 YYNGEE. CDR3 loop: CASSVVQGRPPLHF. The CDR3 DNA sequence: TGTGCCAGCAGCGTGGTACAGGGCCGTCCACCCCTCCACTTT.

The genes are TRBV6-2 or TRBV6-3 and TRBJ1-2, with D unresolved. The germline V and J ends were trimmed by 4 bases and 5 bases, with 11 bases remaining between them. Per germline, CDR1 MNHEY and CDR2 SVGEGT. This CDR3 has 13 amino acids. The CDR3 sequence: CASSSDPIYGYTF. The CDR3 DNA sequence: TGTGCCAGCAGTTCTGACCCAATATATGGCTACACCTTC.

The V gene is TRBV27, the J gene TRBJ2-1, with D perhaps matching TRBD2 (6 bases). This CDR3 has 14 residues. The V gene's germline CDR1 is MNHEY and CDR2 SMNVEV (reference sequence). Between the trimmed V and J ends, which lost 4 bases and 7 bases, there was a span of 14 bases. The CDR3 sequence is CASSSPSVGNEQFF. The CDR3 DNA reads TGTGCCAGCAGTTCGCCTAGCGTGGGAAATGAGCAGTTCTTC.

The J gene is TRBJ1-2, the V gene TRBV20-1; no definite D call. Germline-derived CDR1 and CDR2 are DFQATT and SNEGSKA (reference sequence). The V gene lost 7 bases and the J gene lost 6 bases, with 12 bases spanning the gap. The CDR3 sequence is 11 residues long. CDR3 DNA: TGCAGTGGGGTGTGGCAGAATGGCTACACCTTC. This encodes CSGVWQNGYTF.

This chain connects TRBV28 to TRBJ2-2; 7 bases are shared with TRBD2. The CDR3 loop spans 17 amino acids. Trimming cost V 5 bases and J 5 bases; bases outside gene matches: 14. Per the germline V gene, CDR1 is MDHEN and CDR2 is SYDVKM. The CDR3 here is CASSVAHGGGPTGELFF. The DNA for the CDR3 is TGTGCCAGCAGTGTAGCGCATGGGGGAGGGCCTACCGGGGAGCTGTTTTTT.

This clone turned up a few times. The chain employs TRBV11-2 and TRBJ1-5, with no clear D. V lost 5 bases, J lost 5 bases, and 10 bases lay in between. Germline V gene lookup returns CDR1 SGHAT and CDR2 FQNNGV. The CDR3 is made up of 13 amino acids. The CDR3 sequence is CASSQQTDQPQHF. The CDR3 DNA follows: TGTGCCAGCAGCCAACAGACTGATCAGCCCCAGCATTTT.

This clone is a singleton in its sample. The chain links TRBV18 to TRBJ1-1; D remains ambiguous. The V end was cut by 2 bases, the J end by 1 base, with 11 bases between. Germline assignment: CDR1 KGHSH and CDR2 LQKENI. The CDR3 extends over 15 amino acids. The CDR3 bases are TGTGCCAGCTCACCATCTAAGCAGTCGAACACTGAAGCTTTCTTT. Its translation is CASSPSKQSNTEAFF.

CDR3: CASSPSRTYEQYF. The CDR3 region has the DNA TGTGCCAGCAGCCCATCAAGAACCTACGAGCAGTACTTC. V gene TRBV7-9 combines with J gene TRBJ2-7; no firm D call. The CDR3 has 13 residues. Germline-derived CDR1 and CDR2 are SEHNR and FQNEAQ (reference sequence). V was cut by 5 bases and J by 2 bases, with 10 bases left in between.

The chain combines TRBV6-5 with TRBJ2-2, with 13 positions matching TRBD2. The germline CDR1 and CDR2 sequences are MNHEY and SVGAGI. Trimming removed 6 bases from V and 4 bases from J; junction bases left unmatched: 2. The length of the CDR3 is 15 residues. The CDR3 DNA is TGTGCCAGCAGGGGACTAGCGGGACTCACCGGGGAGCTGTTTTTT. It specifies CASRGLAGLTGELFF.

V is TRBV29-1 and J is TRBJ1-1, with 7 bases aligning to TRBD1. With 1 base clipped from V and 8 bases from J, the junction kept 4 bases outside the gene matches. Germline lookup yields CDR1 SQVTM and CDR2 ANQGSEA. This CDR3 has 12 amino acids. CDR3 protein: CSVEVGTAEAFF. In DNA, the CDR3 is TGCAGCGTTGAAGTGGGGACAGCAGAAGCTTTCTTT.

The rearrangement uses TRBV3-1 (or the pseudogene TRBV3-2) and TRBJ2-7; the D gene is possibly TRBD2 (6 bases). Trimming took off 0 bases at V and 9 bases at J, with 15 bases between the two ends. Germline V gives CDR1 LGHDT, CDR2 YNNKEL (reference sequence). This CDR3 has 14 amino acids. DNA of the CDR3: TGTGCCAGCAGCCAAGAACGGGGCGGGGTCGTGCAGTACTTC. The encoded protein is CASSQERGGVVQYF.

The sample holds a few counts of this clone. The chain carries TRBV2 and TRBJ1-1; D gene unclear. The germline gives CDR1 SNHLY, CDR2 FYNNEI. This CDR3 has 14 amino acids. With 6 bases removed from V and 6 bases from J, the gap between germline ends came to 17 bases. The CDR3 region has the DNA TGTGCCAGCAGGGAACAGCTGATGGTCGCTGAAGCTTTCTTT. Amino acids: CASREQLMVAEAFF.

CDR3 in DNA: TGTGCCAGCAGCTTAGCTTTAGACGAGCAGTACTTC. It yields the protein CASSLALDEQYF. The J gene is TRBJ2-7, the V gene TRBV7-2; no firm D call. This CDR3 comprises 12 residues. V dropped 0 bases and J dropped 5 bases, with 5 bases sitting between them. The V gene's germline CDR1 is SGHTA and CDR2 FQGNSA.

The chain's CDR3 is CASSIDSPTGKLFF. For the CDR3, the DNA is TGTGCCAGTAGTATAGATTCCCCGACGGGGAAACTGTTTTTT. The chain employs TRBV19 and TRBJ1-4; D unclear. Germline V gene lookup returns CDR1 LNHDA and CDR2 SQIVND (reference sequence). The ends were cut back, 0 bases at V and 11 bases at J, with 13 bases in the middle. The CDR3 is 14 residues long.

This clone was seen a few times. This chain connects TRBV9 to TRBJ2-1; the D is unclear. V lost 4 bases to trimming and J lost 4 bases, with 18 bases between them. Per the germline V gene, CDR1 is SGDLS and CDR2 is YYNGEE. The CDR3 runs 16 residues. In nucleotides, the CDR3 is TGTGCCAGCAGCCCTGACTTTAGTGGGGTTTACAATGAGCAGTTCTTC. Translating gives CASSPDFSGVYNEQFF.

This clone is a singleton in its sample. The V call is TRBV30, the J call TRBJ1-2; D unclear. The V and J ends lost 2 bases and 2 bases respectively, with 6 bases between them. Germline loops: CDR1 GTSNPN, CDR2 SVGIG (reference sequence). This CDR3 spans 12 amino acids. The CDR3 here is CAWSRLNYGYTF. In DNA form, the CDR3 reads TGTGCCTGGAGTAGACTGAACTATGGCTACACCTTC.

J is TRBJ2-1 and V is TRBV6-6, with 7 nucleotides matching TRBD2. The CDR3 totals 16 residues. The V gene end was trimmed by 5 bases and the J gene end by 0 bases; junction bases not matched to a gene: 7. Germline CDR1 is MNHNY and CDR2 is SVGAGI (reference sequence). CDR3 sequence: CASSTGGGSSYNEQFF. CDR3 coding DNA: TGTGCCAGCAGTACGGGCGGGGGAAGCTCCTACAATGAGCAGTTCTTC.

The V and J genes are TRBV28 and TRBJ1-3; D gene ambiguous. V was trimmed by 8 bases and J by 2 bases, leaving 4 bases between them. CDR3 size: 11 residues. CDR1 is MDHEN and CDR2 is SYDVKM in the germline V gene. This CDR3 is CASATGNTIYF. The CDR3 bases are TGTGCCAGCGCCACTGGAAACACCATATATTTT. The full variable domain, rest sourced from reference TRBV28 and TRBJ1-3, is DVKVTQSSRYLVKRTGEKVFLECVQDMDHENMFWYRQDPGLGLRLIYFSYDVKMKEKGDIPEGYSVSREKKERFSLILESASTNQTSMYLCASATGNTIYFGEGSWLTVV.

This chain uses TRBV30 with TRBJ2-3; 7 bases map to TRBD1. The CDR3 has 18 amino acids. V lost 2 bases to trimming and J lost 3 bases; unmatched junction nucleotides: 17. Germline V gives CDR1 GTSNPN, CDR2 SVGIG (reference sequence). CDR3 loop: CAWSLKRTGTALTDTQYF. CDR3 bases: TGTGCCTGGAGTTTAAAAAGAACCGGGACAGCCCTTACAGATACGCAGTATTTT.

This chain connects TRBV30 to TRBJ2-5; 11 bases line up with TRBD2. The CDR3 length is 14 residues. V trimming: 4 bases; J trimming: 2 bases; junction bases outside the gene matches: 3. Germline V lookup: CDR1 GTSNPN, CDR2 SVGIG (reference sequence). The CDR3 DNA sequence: TGTGCCTGGACTAGCGGGAGGCGTCAAGAGACCCAGTACTTC. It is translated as CAWTSGRRQETQYF.

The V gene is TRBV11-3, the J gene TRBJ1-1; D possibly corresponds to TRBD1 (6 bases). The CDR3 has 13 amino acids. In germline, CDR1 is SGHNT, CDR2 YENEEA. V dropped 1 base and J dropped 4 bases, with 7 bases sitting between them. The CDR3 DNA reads TGTGCCAGCAGCTTAGCACAGGGCACTGAAGCTTTCTTT. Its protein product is CASSLAQGTEAFF.

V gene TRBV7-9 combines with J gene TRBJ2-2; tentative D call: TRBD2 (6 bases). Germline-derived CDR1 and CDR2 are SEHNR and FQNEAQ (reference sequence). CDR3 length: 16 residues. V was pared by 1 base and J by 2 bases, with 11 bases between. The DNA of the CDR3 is TGTGCCAGCAGCTTAGTGGGGGGAGTAAACACCGGGGAGCTGTTTTTT. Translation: CASSLVGGVNTGELFF.

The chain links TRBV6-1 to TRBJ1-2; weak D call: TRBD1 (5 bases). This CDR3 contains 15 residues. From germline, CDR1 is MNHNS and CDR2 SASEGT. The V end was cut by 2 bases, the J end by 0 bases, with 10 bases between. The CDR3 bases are TGTGCCAGCAGTGAAAATACAGGCGCTAACTATGGCTACACCTTC. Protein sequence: CASSENTGANYGYTF.

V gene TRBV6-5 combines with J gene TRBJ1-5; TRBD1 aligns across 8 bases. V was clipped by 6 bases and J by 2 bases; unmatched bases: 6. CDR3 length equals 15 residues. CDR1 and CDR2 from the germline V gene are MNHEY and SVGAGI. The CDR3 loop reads CASRAGTGRNQPQHF. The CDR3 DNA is TGTGCCAGCAGGGCCGGGACAGGCCGCAATCAGCCCCAGCATTTT.

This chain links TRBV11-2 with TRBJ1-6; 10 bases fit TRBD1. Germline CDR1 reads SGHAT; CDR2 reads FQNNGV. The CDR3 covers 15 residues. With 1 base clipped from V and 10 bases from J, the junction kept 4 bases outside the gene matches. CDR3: CASSLGDRGGSPLHF. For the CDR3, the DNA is TGTGCCAGCAGCTTAGGGGACAGGGGTGGGTCACCCCTCCACTTT. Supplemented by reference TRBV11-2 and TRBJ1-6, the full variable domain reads EAGVAQSPRYKIIEKRQSVAFWCNPISGHATLYWYQQILGQGPKLLIQFQNNGVVDDSQLPKDRFSAERLKGVDSTLKIQPAKLEDSAVYLCASSLGDRGGSPLHFGNGTRLTVT.

CDR3 in amino acids: CASSVYNEQFF. Here the CDR3 DNA reads TGTGCCAGCAGCGTGTACAATGAGCAGTTCTTC. The chain is built from TRBV7-2 and TRBJ2-1; no definite D call. The CDR3 sequence is 11 residues long. Trimming shortened V by 5 bases and J by 4 bases, and 3 bases separated the two germline ends. Germline V lookup: CDR1 SGHTA, CDR2 FQGNSA.

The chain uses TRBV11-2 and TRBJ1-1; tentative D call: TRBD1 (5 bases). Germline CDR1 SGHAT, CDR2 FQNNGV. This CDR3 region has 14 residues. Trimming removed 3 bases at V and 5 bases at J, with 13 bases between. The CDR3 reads CASSLGPRATEAFF. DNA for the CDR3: TGTGCCAGCAGCTTGGGGCCCAGGGCTACTGAAGCTTTCTTT.

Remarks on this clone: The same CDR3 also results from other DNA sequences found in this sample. CDR3 sequence: CASSPLSSGLYNEQFF. The DNA for the CDR3 is TGTGCCAGCAGTCCATTGTCCAGCGGGTTATACAATGAGCAGTTCTTC. The V and J genes are TRBV28 and TRBJ2-1; tentatively, D is TRBD2 (6 bases). The V gene's germline CDR1 is MDHEN and CDR2 SYDVKM. V lost 5 bases and J lost 4, with 18 bases in between. The CDR3 has 16 amino acids.